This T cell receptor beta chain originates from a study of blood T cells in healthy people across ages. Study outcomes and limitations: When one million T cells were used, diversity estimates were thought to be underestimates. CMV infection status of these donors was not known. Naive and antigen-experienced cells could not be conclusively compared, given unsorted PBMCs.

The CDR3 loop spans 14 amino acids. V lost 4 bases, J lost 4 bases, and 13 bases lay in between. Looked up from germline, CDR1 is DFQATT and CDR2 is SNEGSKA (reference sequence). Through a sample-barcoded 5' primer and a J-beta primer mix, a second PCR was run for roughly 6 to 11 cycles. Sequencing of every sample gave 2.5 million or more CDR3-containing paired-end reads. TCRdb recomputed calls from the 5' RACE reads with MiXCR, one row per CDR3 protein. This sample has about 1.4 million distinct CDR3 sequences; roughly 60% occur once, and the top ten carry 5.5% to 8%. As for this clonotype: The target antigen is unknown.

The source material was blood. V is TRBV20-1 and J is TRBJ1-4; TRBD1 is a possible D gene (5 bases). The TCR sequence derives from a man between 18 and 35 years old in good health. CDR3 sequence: CSAKTRQLNEKLFF. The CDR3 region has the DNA TGCAGTGCTAAGACCCGACAGCTTAATGAAAAACTGTTTTTT.